A selection of T cell receptor beta chains follows, all from one sample in a study of human CD8 memory T cell subsets. With the 5' RACE reads reprocessed, TCRdb shows one record per CDR3 protein and no DNA. The listing contains fewer than 8,500 distinct CDR3 sequences. Material: CD8+ stem-like memory T cells (TSCM and TCM) sorted from PBMCs. The receptors derive from a human donor in good health. Each CDR3 is given with its conserved first and last residue. Not all rows give a size; the values are once, few, many and, for expanded clones, a class.

CDR3 protein,V gene,J gene,clone size
CASSATRPGELFF,TRBV10-2,TRBJ2-2,NA
CSAPSQLATYNEQFF,TRBV20-1,TRBJ2-1,NA
CASSLLLAGPYNEQFF,TRBV27,TRBJ2-1,NA
CSARDGVAAKSYNEQFF,TRBV20-1,TRBJ2-1,NA
CASRTTGELFF,TRBV11-2,TRBJ2-2,NA
CSVLSGNTGELFF,TRBV20-1,TRBJ2-2,NA
CASSSRTDSNTGELFF,TRBV4-1,TRBJ2-2,NA
CAGRSDYPPYEQYF,TRBV6-5,TRBJ2-7,NA
CASNTGSAEQYF,TRBV19,TRBJ2-7,NA
CASSLGSGELFF,TRBV5-6,TRBJ2-2,medium-sized
CASSKTDSNQPQHF,TRBV7-9,TRBJ1-5,NA
CASSPREREEHGELFF,TRBV18,TRBJ2-2,NA
CSVEAGTNTGELFF,TRBV29-1,TRBJ2-2,medium-sized
CAWMSVSNTGELFF,TRBV30,TRBJ2-2,NA
CSVDGTPGGLETQYF,TRBV29-1,TRBJ2-5,medium-sized
CSVYRGKTEAFF,TRBV20-1,TRBJ1-1,NA
CSVRGLAASYEQYF,TRBV29-1,TRBJ2-7,NA
CASSLDSLAVGNEQFF,TRBV7-2,TRBJ2-1,NA
CASNFRLEETQYF,TRBV5-6,TRBJ2-5,NA
CSVEDIQGGYEQYF,TRBV29-1,TRBJ2-7,medium-sized
CASTVTGWNEQFF,TRBV19,TRBJ2-1,NA
CASSPRTEAFF,TRBV7-2,TRBJ1-1,medium-sized
CASYGGVRWYF,TRBV2,TRBJ2-7,medium-sized
CSAPGTSGRLRYNEQFF,TRBV20-1,TRBJ2-1,NA
CASSPPLMNEQFF,TRBV7-2,TRBJ2-1,NA
CASEGRVNPDTQYF,TRBV28,TRBJ2-3,NA
CASRPRQGAPYEQYF,TRBV21-1,TRBJ2-7,NA
CASRTTGGMNTEAFF,TRBV6-5,TRBJ1-1,NA
CASQGGLSTGELFF,TRBV10-3,TRBJ2-2,NA
CASSYGPTQYF,TRBV12-3/TRBV12-4,TRBJ2-3,NA
CASKLGVSGGTDTQYF,TRBV6-5,TRBJ2-3,NA
CASSSSASGRANEQFF,TRBV7-3,TRBJ2-1,NA
CASSDLAGVGNEQFF,TRBV19,TRBJ2-1,NA
CASSLERGRGHYEQYF,TRBV5-1,TRBJ2-7,NA
CASSDDPRQREVNEQFF,TRBV9,TRBJ2-1,medium-sized
CASSQDPKRTYSYEQYF,TRBV3-1,TRBJ2-7,medium-sized
CASSYRGLAGETQYF,TRBV28,TRBJ2-5,NA
CASSLVWGAYNEQFF,TRBV7-6,TRBJ2-1,NA
CASLGQVNYEQYF,TRBV28,TRBJ2-7,medium-sized
CASSLAGQGKTEAFF,TRBV7-2,TRBJ1-1,medium-sized
CSVSFGTAYEQYF,TRBV29-1,TRBJ2-7,medium-sized
CATSLGTVNTEAFF,TRBV7-8,TRBJ1-1,medium-sized
CASSEDGYEQYF,TRBV5-6,TRBJ2-7,NA
CAWMRDASSYNSPLHF,TRBV30,TRBJ1-6,NA
CASSSGTVNQPQHF,TRBV27,TRBJ1-5,medium-sized
CASSLAPEGNTIYF,TRBV7-6,TRBJ1-3,medium-sized
CATGTYQPQHF,TRBV12-5,TRBJ1-5,NA
CASSSLTSGANTGELFF,TRBV5-4,TRBJ2-2,NA
CASSLAGVPTGDEQYF,TRBV5-1,TRBJ2-7,NA